This T cell receptor beta chain was obtained from a study of monozygotic twins with inflammatory bowel disease. Study results and caveats: IBD patients exhibited fewer clonotypes shared with other individuals than healthy twins, particularly with disease activity.

The CDR3 length is 15 residues. Germline CDR1 reads SEHNR; CDR2 reads FQNEAQ (reference sequence). Concerning this clonotype: Its specificity is unknown.

TCRdb reanalyzed the 5' RACE reads, giving one entry per CDR3 protein sequence and no DNA. Recorded for this sample: about 99,000 distinct CDR3 sequences. The TCR sequence derives from a human donor with ulcerative colitis or Crohn's disease, or a healthy co-twin of an affected twin (not recorded which). The chain is built from TRBV7-9 and TRBJ2-1; TCRdb returns TRBD2, unconfirmable since there is no DNA. Sequencing was performed on blood. The CDR3 protein is CASSSTSGKVNEQFF. The whole variable domain, remainder taken from reference TRBV7-9 and TRBJ2-1, is DTGVSQNPRHKITKRGQNVTFRCDPISEHNRLYWYRQTLGQGPEFLTYFQNEAQLEKSRLLSDRFSAERPKGSFSTLEIQRTEQGDSAMYLCASSSTSGKVNEQFFGPGTRLTVL.